Sequencing of this T cell receptor beta chain was carried out in a study of T cell responses to AZD1222 COVID-19 vaccine. The data were produced by immunoSEQ multiplex PCR, yet TCRdb's version contains in-frame clones alone and is incomplete. The sample yields about 140,000 clones, approximately 89% seen once. The V gene's germline CDR1 is SNHLY and CDR2 FYNNEI. The V and J ends lost 7 bases and 2 bases, in that order; junction bases with no gene match: 8. The CDR3 is 14 residues long. This clone has a single count. The V and J genes are TRBV2 and TRBJ2-7; 7 bases are shared with TRBD1. The source material was peripheral blood, sampled on day 0 of AZD1222 vaccination. The TCR originated in an adult in good health. CDR3 bases: TGTGCCAGCAAAACAGGGGATGGGGCCTACGAGCAGTACTTC. Translation gives CASKTGDGAYEQYF.